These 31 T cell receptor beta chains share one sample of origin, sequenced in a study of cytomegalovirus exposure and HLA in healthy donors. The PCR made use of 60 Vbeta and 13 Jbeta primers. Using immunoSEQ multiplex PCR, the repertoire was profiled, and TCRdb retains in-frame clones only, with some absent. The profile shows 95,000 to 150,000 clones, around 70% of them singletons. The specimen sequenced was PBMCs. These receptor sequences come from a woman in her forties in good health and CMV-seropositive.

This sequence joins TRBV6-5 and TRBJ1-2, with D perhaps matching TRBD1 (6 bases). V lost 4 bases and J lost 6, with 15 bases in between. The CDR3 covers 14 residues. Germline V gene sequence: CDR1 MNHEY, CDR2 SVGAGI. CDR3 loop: CASSFGQFGHGYTF. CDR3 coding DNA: TGTGCCAGCAGTTTCGGACAGTTCGGACATGGCTACACCTTC.

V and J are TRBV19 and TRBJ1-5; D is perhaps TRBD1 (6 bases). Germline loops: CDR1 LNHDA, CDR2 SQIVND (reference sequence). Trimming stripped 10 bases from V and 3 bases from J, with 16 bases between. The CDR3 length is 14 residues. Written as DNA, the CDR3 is TGTGCCACCCGGGGGGGGCTGGTCAATCAGCCCCAGCATTTT. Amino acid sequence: CATRGGLVNQPQHF.

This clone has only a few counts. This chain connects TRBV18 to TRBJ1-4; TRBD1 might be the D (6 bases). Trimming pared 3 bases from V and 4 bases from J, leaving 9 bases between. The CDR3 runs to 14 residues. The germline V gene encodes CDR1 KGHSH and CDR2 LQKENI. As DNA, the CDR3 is TGTGCCAGCTCACCTAGACAGGATAATGAAAAACTGTTTTTT. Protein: CASSPRQDNEKLFF.

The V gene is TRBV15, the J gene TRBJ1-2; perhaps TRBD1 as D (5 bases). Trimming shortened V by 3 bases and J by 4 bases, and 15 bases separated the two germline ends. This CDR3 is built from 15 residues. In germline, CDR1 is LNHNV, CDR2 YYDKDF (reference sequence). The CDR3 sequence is CATSSGSGAIYGYTF. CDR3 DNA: TGTGCCACCAGCAGTGGGTCTGGGGCGATCTATGGCTACACCTTC. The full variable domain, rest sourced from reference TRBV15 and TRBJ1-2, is DAMVIQNPRYQVTQFGKPVTLSCSQTLNHNVMYWYQQKSSQAPKLLFHYYDKDFNNEADTPDNFQSRRPNTSFCFLDIRSPGLGDTAMYLCATSSGSGAIYGYTFGSGTRLTVV.

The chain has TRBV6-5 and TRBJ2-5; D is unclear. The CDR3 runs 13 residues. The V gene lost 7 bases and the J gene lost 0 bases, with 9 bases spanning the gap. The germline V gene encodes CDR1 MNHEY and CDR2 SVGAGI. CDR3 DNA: TGTGCCAGCACGGAGTTGTACCAAGAGACCCAGTACTTC. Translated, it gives CASTELYQETQYF.

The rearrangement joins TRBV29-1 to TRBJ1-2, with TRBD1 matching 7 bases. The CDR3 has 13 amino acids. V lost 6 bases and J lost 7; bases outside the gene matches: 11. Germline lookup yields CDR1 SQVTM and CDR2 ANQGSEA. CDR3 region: CSVGQAKTPGYTF. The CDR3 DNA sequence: TGCAGCGTCGGACAGGCGAAGACTCCTGGCTACACCTTC.

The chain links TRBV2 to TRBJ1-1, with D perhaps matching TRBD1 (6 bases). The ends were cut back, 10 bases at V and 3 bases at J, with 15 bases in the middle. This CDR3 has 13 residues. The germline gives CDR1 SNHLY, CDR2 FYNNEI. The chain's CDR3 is CAINRDTHTEAFF. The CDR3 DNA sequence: TGTGCCATCAACCGGGACACGCACACTGAAGCTTTCTTT.

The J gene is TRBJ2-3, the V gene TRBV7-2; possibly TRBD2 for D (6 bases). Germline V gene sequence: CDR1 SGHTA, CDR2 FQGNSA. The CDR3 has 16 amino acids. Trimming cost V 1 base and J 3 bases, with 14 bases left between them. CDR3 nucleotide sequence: TGTGCCAGCAGCTTAGGAAGCGGGCGGACTACAGATACGCAGTATTTT. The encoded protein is CASSLGSGRTTDTQYF.

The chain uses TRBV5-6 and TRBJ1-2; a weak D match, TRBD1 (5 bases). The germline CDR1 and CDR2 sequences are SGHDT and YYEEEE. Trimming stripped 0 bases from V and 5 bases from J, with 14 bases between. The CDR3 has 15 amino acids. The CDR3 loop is CASSLANPAGYGYTF. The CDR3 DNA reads TGTGCCAGCAGCTTGGCCAATCCGGCAGGGTATGGCTACACCTTC.

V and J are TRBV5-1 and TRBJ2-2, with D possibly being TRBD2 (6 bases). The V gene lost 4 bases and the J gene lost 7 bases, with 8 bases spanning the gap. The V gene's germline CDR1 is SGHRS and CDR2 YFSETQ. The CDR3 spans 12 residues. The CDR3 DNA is TGCGCCAGCAGCCCGGGAGTCGGGGAGCTGTTTTTT. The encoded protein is CASSPGVGELFF.

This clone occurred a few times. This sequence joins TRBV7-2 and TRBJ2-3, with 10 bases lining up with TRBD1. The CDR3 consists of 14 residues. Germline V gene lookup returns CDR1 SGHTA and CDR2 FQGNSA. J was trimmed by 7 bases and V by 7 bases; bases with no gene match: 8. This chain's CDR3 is CASTSGDRGYTQYF. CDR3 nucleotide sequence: TGTGCCAGCACTTCCGGGGACAGGGGATATACGCAGTATTTT.

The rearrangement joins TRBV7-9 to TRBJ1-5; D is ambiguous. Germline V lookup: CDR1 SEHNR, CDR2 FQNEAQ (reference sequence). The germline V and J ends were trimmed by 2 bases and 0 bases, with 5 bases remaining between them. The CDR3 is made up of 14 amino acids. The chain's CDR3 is CASSLPGSNQPQHF. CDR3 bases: TGTGCCAGCAGCTTACCCGGTAGCAATCAGCCCCAGCATTTT.

CDR3 DNA: TGCGCCAGCAGCCAAGCCCCCGAGACGAACACCGGGGAGCTGTTTTTT. This gives the protein CASSQAPETNTGELFF. This chain connects TRBV4-3 to TRBJ2-2, with D unclear. Trimming removed 1 base at V and 0 bases at J, with 9 bases between. This CDR3 contains 16 residues. Per the germline V gene, CDR1 is LGHNA and CDR2 is YSLEER.

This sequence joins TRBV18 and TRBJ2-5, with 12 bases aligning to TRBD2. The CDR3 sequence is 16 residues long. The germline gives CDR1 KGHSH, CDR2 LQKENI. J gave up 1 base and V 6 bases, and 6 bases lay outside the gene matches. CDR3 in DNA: TGTGCCAGCTCGCCTACTAGCGGGGGGATCCAAGAGACCCAGTACTTC. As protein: CASSPTSGGIQETQYF.

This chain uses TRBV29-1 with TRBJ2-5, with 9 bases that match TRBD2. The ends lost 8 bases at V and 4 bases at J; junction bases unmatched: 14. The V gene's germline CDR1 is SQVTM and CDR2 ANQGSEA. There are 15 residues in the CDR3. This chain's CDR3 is CSIPRGSGGRETQYF. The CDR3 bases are TGCAGCATCCCTCGGGGGAGCGGGGGGCGAGAGACCCAGTACTTC.

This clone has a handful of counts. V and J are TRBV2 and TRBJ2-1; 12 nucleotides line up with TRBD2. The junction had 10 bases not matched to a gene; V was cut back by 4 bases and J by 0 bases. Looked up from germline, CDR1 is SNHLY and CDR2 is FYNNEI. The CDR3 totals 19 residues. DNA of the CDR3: TGTGCCAGCAGTGTTCCCGCGGGACTAGCGGGTAGCTCCTACAATGAGCAGTTCTTC. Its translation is CASSVPAGLAGSSYNEQFF.

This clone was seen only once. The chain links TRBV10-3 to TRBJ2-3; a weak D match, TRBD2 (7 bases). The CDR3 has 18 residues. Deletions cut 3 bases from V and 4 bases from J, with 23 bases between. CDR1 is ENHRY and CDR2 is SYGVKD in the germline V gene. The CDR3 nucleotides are TGTGCCATCAGTGAACCATGGGGGGGCCCGGACGGAGCAGATACGCAGTATTTT. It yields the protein CAISEPWGGPDGADTQYF.

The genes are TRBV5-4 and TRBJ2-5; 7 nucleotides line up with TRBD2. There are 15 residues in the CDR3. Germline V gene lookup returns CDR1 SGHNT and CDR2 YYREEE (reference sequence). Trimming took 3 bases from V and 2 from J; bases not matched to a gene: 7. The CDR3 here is CASSSPGLQQETQYF. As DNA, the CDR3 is TGTGCCAGCAGCTCCCCGGGACTACAACAAGAGACCCAGTACTTC.

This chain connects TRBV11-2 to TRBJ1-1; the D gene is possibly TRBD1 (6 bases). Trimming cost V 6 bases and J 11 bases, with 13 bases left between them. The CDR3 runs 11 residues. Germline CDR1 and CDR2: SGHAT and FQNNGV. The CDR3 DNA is TGTGCCAGCAGTTTTAAGGGGGACGCTTTCTTT. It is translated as CASSFKGDAFF.

The CDR3 protein is CASSFEGNTEAFF. The DNA for the CDR3 is TGTGCCAGCAGCTTCGAGGGGAACACTGAAGCTTTCTTT. The V gene is TRBV7-3, the J gene TRBJ1-1; D is ambiguous. This CDR3 comprises 13 residues. Between the trimmed V and J ends, which lost 3 bases and 1 base, there was a span of 6 bases. Germline V CDR1 and CDR2: SGHTA, FQGTGA.

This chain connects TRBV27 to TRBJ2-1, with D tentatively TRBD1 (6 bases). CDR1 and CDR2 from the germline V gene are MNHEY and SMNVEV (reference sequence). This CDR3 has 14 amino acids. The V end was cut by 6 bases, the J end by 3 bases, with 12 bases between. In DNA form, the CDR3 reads TGTGCCAGCAGAGTGGACAGCGGCTACAATGAGCAGTTCTTC. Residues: CASRVDSGYNEQFF.

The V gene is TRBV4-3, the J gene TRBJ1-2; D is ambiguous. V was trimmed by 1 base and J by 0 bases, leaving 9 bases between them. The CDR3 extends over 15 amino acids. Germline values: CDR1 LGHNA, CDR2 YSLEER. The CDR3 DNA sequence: TGCGCCAGCAGCCAAGCGGTCGTAGCTAACTATGGCTACACCTTC. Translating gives CASSQAVVANYGYTF.

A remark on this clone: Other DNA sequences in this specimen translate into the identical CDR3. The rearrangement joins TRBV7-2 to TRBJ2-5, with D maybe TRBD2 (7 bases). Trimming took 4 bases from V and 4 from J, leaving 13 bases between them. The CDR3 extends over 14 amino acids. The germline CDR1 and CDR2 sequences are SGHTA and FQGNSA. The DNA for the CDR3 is TGTGCCAGCAGCTCGGTGAGGGGGGGAGAGACCCAGTACTTC. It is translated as CASSSVRGGETQYF.

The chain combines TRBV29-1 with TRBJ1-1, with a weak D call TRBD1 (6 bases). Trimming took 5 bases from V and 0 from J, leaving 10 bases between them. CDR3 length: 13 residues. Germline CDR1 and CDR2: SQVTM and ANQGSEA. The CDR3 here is CSVNREMNTEAFF. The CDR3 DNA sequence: TGCAGCGTTAACAGGGAAATGAACACTGAAGCTTTCTTT.

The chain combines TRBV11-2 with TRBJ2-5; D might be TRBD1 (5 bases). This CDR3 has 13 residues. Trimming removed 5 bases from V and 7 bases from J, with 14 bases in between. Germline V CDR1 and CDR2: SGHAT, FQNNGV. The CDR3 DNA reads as TGTGCCAGCAGCATCAGGACAACGGGGACCCAGTACTTC. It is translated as CASSIRTTGTQYF. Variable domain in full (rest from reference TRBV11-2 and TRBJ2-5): EAGVAQSPRYKIIEKRQSVAFWCNPISGHATLYWYQQILGQGPKLLIQFQNNGVVDDSQLPKDRFSAERLKGVDSTLKIQPAKLEDSAVYLCASSIRTTGTQYFGPGTRLLVL.

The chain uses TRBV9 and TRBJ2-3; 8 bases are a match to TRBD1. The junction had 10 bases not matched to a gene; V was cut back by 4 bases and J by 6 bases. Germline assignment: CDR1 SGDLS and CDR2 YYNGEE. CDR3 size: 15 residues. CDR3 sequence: CASSFQGAPEDTQYF. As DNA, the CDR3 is TGTGCCAGCAGCTTCCAGGGGGCCCCGGAGGATACGCAGTATTTT. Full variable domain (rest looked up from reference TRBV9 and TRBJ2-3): DSGVTQTPKHLITATGQRVTLRCSPRSGDLSVYWYQQSLDQGLQFLIQYYNGEERAKGNILERFSAQQFPDLHSELNLSSLELGDSALYFCASSFQGAPEDTQYFGPGTRLTVL.

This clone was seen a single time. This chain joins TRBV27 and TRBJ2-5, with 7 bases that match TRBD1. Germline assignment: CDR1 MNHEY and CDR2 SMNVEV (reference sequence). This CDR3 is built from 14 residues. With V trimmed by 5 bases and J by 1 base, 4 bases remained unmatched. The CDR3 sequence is CASSRRDSQETQYF. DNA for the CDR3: TGTGCCAGCAGTCGCAGGGACAGCCAAGAGACCCAGTACTTC.

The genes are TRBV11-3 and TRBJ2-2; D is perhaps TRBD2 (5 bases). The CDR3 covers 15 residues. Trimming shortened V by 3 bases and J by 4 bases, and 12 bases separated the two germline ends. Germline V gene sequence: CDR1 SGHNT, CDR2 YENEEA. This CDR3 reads CASSLTTAGTGELFF. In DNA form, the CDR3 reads TGTGCCAGCAGCTTGACAACTGCGGGCACCGGGGAGCTGTTTTTT.

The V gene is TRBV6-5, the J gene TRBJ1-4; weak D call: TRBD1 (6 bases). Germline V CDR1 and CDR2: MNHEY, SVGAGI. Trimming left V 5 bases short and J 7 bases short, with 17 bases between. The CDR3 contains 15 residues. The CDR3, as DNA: TGTGCCAGCAGTCGCCAGGGGATCGGTGGTGAAAAACTGTTTTTT. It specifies CASSRQGIGGEKLFF.

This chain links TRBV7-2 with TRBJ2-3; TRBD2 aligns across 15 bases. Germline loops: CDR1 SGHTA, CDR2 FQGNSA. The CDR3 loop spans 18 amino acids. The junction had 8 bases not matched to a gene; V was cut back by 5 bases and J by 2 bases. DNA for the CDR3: TGTGCCAGCAGCCTGGGACTAGCGGGGGGCCGTGACACAGATACGCAGTATTTT. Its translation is CASSLGLAGGRDTDTQYF.

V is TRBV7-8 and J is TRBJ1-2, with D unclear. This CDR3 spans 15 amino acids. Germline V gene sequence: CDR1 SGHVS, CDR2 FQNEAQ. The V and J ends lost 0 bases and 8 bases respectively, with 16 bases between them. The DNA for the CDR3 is TGTGCCAGCAGCTTAGCCCCCGGAGGGTCGACCGGCTACACCTTC. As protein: CASSLAPGGSTGYTF.